Presented here are 29 T cell receptor beta chains from one specimen sequenced in a study of T cell responses to AZD1222 COVID-19 vaccine. Method: immunoSEQ multiplex PCR; TCRdb's copy keeps in-frame clones and lacks some. This sample has tens of thousands of clones, with roughly nine tenths found just once. This sample comprised peripheral blood, obtained 28 days after the second AZD1222 dose. Receptor source: an adult who received the AZD1222 COVID-19 vaccine.

V usage is TRBV6-2 or TRBV6-3 and J usage is TRBJ2-1, with 7 nucleotides matching TRBD1. The V segment lost 2 bases and the J segment 2 bases; nucleotides outside the gene matches: 9. This CDR3 spans 17 amino acids. Germline CDR1 and CDR2: MNHEY and SVGEGT. This chain's CDR3 is CASSYATGTVAYNEQFF. CDR3 nucleotide sequence: TGTGCCAGCAGTTACGCAACCGGGACAGTAGCCTACAATGAGCAGTTCTTC.

The chain is built from TRBV20-1 and TRBJ2-5, with D uncertain. The germline V gene has CDR1 DFQATT and CDR2 SNEGSKA (reference sequence). This CDR3 has 10 residues. The V end lost 3 bases, the J end lost 4 bases, and 3 bases lay between the germline ends. CDR3 bases: TGCAGTGCTAGGAGAGAGACCCAGTACTTC. Translation gives CSARRETQYF.

This clone was recorded only once. The V gene is TRBV6-1, the J gene TRBJ2-4, with D unclear. Deletions cut 1 base from V and 0 bases from J, with 4 bases between. This CDR3 region has 14 residues. Germline V gene sequence: CDR1 MNHNS, CDR2 SASEGT. The CDR3 nucleotides read TGTGCCAGCAGTGAAGGTCTAGCCAAAAACATTCAGTACTTC. It specifies CASSEGLAKNIQYF.

The V and J genes are TRBV3-1 (or the pseudogene TRBV3-2) and TRBJ1-1; D gene uncertain. CDR3 size: 14 residues. Germline CDR1 and CDR2: LGHDT and YNNKEL (reference sequence). Trimming left V 3 bases short and J 4 bases short, with 12 bases between. In DNA, the CDR3 is TGTGCCAGCAGCCATGGTGGAGGTGGCACTGAAGCTTTCTTT. Translated, it gives CASSHGGGGTEAFF.

This clone has just one count. The V gene is TRBV7-9, the J gene TRBJ2-3; D perhaps matches TRBD1 (5 bases). CDR1 and CDR2 from the germline V gene are SEHNR and FQNEAQ (reference sequence). This CDR3 has 17 residues. V lost 5 bases and J 0 bases, leaving 18 bases between the germline ends. As DNA, the CDR3 is TGTGCCAGCAGCCCGGCAACAGGCCGCCCTAGCACAGATACGCAGTATTTT. Translated: CASSPATGRPSTDTQYF.

V gene TRBV9 combines with J gene TRBJ2-7; 11 bases line up with TRBD1. The germline V gene has CDR1 SGDLS and CDR2 YYNGEE. The CDR3 runs 15 residues. V dropped 4 bases and J dropped 3; count of bases not matched to a gene: 6. CDR3 residues: CASSSGTGGIYEQYF. The DNA of the CDR3 is TGTGCCAGCAGCTCCGGGACAGGGGGTATCTACGAGCAGTACTTC.

This sequence joins TRBV4-1 and TRBJ1-5; possible D gene TRBD1, 6 bases. The CDR3 extends over 15 amino acids. Germline CDR1 MGHRA, CDR2 YSYEKL. V lost 0 bases, J lost 6 bases, and 12 bases lay in between. The CDR3 DNA reads TGCGCCAGCAGCCAAGACCCGCAGGGGCCTCAGCCCCAGCATTTT. Residues: CASSQDPQGPQPQHF.

In nucleotides, the CDR3 is TGTGCCAGCAGCTTAGTGCGGGGGGCCTCAACTAATGAAAAACTGTTTTTT. It codes for CASSLVRGASTNEKLFF. The genes are TRBV7-2 and TRBJ1-4, with D possibly matching TRBD1 (6 bases). CDR3 length: 17 amino acids. CDR1 SGHTA and CDR2 FQGNSA come from the germline V gene. The V end lost 1 base, the J end lost 0 bases, and 12 bases lay between the germline ends.

The J gene is TRBJ2-1, the V gene TRBV30; D is unclear. The CDR3 runs to 15 residues. The V end was cut by 4 bases, the J end by 0 bases, with 13 bases between. Germline CDR1 reads GTSNPN; CDR2 reads SVGIG (reference sequence). The CDR3 nucleotides are TGTGCCTGGAATTTCGGTGGGGTCTCCTACAATGAGCAGTTCTTC. Amino acid sequence: CAWNFGGVSYNEQFF.

The chain links TRBV28 to TRBJ2-2, with 7 positions matching TRBD1. With 2 bases clipped from V and 4 bases from J, the junction kept 7 bases outside the gene matches. CDR1 MDHEN and CDR2 SYDVKM come from the germline V gene. This CDR3 spans 16 amino acids. The CDR3 nucleotides are TGTGCCAGCAGTTTACCCCTCGGGACAGTCACCGGGGAGCTGTTTTTT. Translation gives CASSLPLGTVTGELFF.

The genes are TRBV30 and TRBJ1-1; D perhaps matches TRBD1 (6 bases). The CDR3 extends over 16 amino acids. The V end was cut by 4 bases, the J end by 0 bases, with 18 bases between. The V gene's germline CDR1 is GTSNPN and CDR2 SVGIG (reference sequence). CDR3 sequence (DNA): TGTGCCTGGATCAACGGAGGGGGGGCCATGAACACTGAAGCTTTCTTT. Translation gives CAWINGGGAMNTEAFF.

This clone was found a few times. The V call is TRBV19, the J call TRBJ1-2; D not resolved. Germline CDR1 reads LNHDA; CDR2 reads SQIVND (reference sequence). Trimming cost V 6 bases and J 2 bases, with 7 bases left between them. The CDR3 runs 12 residues. CDR3 loop: CASRPANYGYTF. CDR3 nucleotides: TGTGCCAGTAGGCCAGCCAACTATGGCTACACCTTC. Filled out from reference TRBV19 and TRBJ1-2, the complete variable domain reads DGGITQSPKYLFRKEGQNVTLSCEQNLNHDAMYWYRQDPGQGLRLIYYSQIVNDFQKGDIAEGYSVSREKKESFPLTVTSAQKNPTAFYLCASRPANYGYTFGSGTRLTVV.

With regard to this clone: A read error may produce the germline difference seen at one junction end. The J gene is TRBJ1-5, the V gene TRBV5-1, with D tentatively TRBD1 (6 bases). Germline CDR1 reads SGHRS; CDR2 reads YFSETQ. This CDR3 is 15 amino acids long. CDR3 DNA sequence: TGCGCCAGCAGCTTGGAGGGGGTTAGCAGTCAGCCCCAGCATTTT. Residues: CASSLEGVSSQPQHF. Drawing the rest from reference TRBV5-1 and TRBJ1-5, the complete variable domain is KAGVTQTPRYLIKTRGQQVTLSCSPISGHRSVSWYQQTPGQGLQFLFEYFSETQRNKGNFPGRFSGRQFSNSRSEMNVSTLELGDSALYLCASSLEGVSSQPQHFGDGTRLSIL.

V gene TRBV7-3 combines with J gene TRBJ1-1, with unresolved D. The CDR3 consists of 13 residues. Germline V gene sequence: CDR1 SGHTA, CDR2 FQGTGA. V was cut by 3 bases and J by 0 bases, with 5 bases left in between. The CDR3 DNA sequence: TGTGCCAGCAGCTTGGAGATGAACACTGAAGCTTTCTTT. As protein: CASSLEMNTEAFF. Variable domain in full (rest from reference TRBV7-3 and TRBJ1-1): GAGVSQTPSNKVTEKGKYVELRCDPISGHTALYWYRQSLGQGPEFLIYFQGTGAADDSGLPNDRFFAVRPEGSVSTLKIQRTERGDSAVYLCASSLEMNTEAFFGQGTRLTVV.

The chain has TRBV6-5 and TRBJ2-1; 11 bases align to TRBD2. The CDR3 runs to 15 residues. Germline V gives CDR1 MNHEY, CDR2 SVGAGI. The V and J ends lost 6 bases and 5 bases, in that order; junction bases with no gene match: 6. CDR3 sequence (DNA): TGTGCCAGCAGGTTAGCGGGAGGGCCCCACAATGAGCAGTTCTTC. It encodes CASRLAGGPHNEQFF.

This clone was seen once. The chain couples TRBV5-1 to TRBJ2-7; D gene unclear. The CDR3 loop spans 13 amino acids. V was shortened by 0 bases and J by 1 base, with 5 bases between the two germline ends. Germline V gene data show CDR1 as SGHRS and CDR2 as YFSETQ. The CDR3 nucleotides read TGCGCCAGCAGCTTGGAGGCATCCTACGAGCAGTACTTC. Translating gives CASSLEASYEQYF.

The chain employs TRBV7-3 and TRBJ2-1, with D possibly being TRBD2 (6 bases). The CDR3 extends over 13 amino acids. Germline V lookup: CDR1 SGHTA, CDR2 FQGTGA. V lost 1 base and J 7 bases, leaving 8 bases between the germline ends. CDR3 region: CASSLNGGNEQFF. CDR3 nucleotide sequence: TGTGCCAGCAGCTTAAATGGGGGGAATGAGCAGTTCTTC.

The chain carries TRBV9 and TRBJ1-5; the D gene is possibly TRBD1 (5 bases). The ends were cut back, 3 bases at V and 5 bases at J, with 12 bases in the middle. This CDR3 contains 14 residues. CDR1 is SGDLS and CDR2 is YYNGEE in the germline V gene. In DNA, the CDR3 is TGTGCCAGCAGCGCCCGGGACGGGTATCAGCCCCAGCATTTT. Its translation: CASSARDGYQPQHF.

This clone was seen only once. The rearrangement links TRBV3-1 (or the pseudogene TRBV3-2) to TRBJ2-1; D remains unclear. The V gene lost 0 bases and the J gene lost 0 bases, with 9 bases spanning the gap. Germline V lookup: CDR1 LGHDT, CDR2 YNNKEL (reference sequence). The CDR3 spans 16 residues. As DNA, the CDR3 is TGTGCCAGCAGCCAAGAGGTGCAGCGCTCCTACAATGAGCAGTTCTTC. This encodes CASSQEVQRSYNEQFF.

This chain joins TRBV28 and TRBJ2-2, with 11 bases that match TRBD1. V dropped 5 bases and J dropped 4; count of bases not matched to a gene: 6. CDR3 size: 16 residues. The V gene's germline CDR1 is MDHEN and CDR2 SYDVKM. The CDR3 nucleotides read TGTGCCAGCAGTCGCGGACAGGGGGCTGGCACCGGGGAGCTGTTTTTT. Residues: CASSRGQGAGTGELFF.

The chain joins TRBV12-3 or TRBV12-4 to TRBJ2-1, with D perhaps matching TRBD1 (6 bases). The CDR3 has 13 residues. V was shortened by 6 bases and J by 9 bases, with 15 bases between the two germline ends. The CDR3 DNA follows: TGTGCCAGCAGGGGGTGGGGGCTGGGTGAGCAGTTCTTC. Encoded protein: CASRGWGLGEQFF.

J is TRBJ2-2 and V is TRBV11-3; D is unclear. This CDR3 spans 16 amino acids. Trimming stripped 1 base from V and 5 bases from J, with 14 bases between. From germline, CDR1 is SGHNT and CDR2 YENEEA. This CDR3 reads CASSLGRLVGTGELFF. CDR3 sequence (DNA): TGTGCCAGCAGCTTAGGGCGGCTAGTCGGTACCGGGGAGCTGTTTTTT.

A remark on this clone: At the DNA level, this CDR3 is encoded by other sequences in the same sample as well. The rearrangement links TRBV12-3 or TRBV12-4 to TRBJ1-2; no clear D gene. V lost 1 base to trimming and J lost 8 bases, with 11 bases between them. This CDR3 has 13 residues. CDR3 sequence: CASSLGTGGGYTF. CDR3 coding DNA: TGTGCCAGCAGTTTAGGGACGGGAGGGGGCTACACCTTC.

The rearrangement uses TRBV24-1 and TRBJ1-2; tentatively, D is TRBD1 (6 bases). The V and J ends lost 5 bases and 4 bases respectively, with 13 bases between them. Germline V gives CDR1 KGHDR, CDR2 SFDVKD. The CDR3 extends over 14 amino acids. CDR3 residues: CATSVGRGGYGYTF. In DNA form, the CDR3 reads TGTGCCACCAGTGTCGGCAGGGGTGGCTATGGCTACACCTTC.

CDR3 sequence: CASSLAGKGTLDGYTF. The CDR3 bases are TGCGCCAGCAGCTTGGCCGGGAAGGGGACCCTGGACGGCTACACCTTC. J is TRBJ1-2 and V is TRBV5-1; D perhaps matches TRBD1 (5 bases). The CDR3 runs 16 residues. Germline-derived CDR1 and CDR2 are SGHRS and YFSETQ. The V gene lost 0 bases and the J gene lost 8 bases, with 20 bases spanning the gap.

V usage is TRBV5-1 and J usage is TRBJ2-5; 13 bases are a match to TRBD2. Losses at the gene ends were 0 bases for V and 13 bases for J; bases not matched to a gene: 12. The CDR3 sequence is 16 residues long. Looked up from germline, CDR1 is SGHRS and CDR2 is YFSETQ. The CDR3 loop is CASSLGLAGGARNLYF. The CDR3 region has the DNA TGCGCCAGCAGCTTGGGACTAGCGGGAGGTGCCCGCAATCTGTACTTC.

V and J are TRBV12-3 or TRBV12-4 and TRBJ1-1; D is ambiguous. V was cut by 2 bases and J by 4 bases, with 8 bases left in between. This CDR3 has 13 residues. CDR3 region: CASSLTISTEAFF. CDR3 bases: TGTGCCAGCAGTTTAACAATCTCCACTGAAGCTTTCTTT.

The CDR3 region is CAISESRDKGNSPLHF. DNA of the CDR3: TGTGCCATCAGTGAGTCGAGAGACAAGGGCAATTCACCCCTCCACTTT. The chain recombines TRBV10-3 with TRBJ1-6; D uncertain. V gave up 0 bases and J gave up 7 bases, with 13 bases separating them. The CDR3 extends over 16 amino acids. The germline V gene has CDR1 ENHRY and CDR2 SYGVKD.

The V call is TRBV10-1, the J call TRBJ2-7; 9 bases fit TRBD2. CDR3 length: 16 amino acids. The germline V gene has CDR1 WNHNN and CDR2 SYGVQD (reference sequence). The ends lost 2 bases at V and 3 bases at J; junction bases unmatched: 8. CDR3 loop: CASSETPLLAGYEQYV. The CDR3 DNA is TGCGCCAGCAGTGAGACACCCCTACTAGCGGGCTACGAGCAGTACGTC.